The 4 T cell receptor beta chains presented below share a single source sample, sequenced in a study of shared clonotypes between healthy human individuals. The data were produced by immunoSEQ multiplex PCR, yet TCRdb's version contains in-frame clones alone and is incomplete. This sample has about 980,000 clones, with roughly 72% found just once. The specimen sequenced was memory CD4+ T cells sorted from blood. The subset was: CD45RA-negative fraction. The receptors originated from a man between 18 and 35 years old in good health.

The chain links TRBV21-1 to TRBJ2-7; TRBD1, the table's D call, was not compared with the DNA. TRBV21-1 is flagged as a pseudogene. This CDR3 contains 9 residues. CDR3 nucleotide sequence: TGTGCCAGCGGCCACGAGCAGTACTTC. It translates to CASGHEQYF.

The rearrangement links TRBV5-1 to TRBJ2-3; D not certain. Germline V gene sequence: CDR1 SGHRS, CDR2 YFSETQ. The CDR3 consists of 8 residues. V lost 10 bases and J 10 bases, leaving 7 bases between the germline ends. Written as DNA, the CDR3 is TGCGCCCAGCGTTCGCAGTATTTT. Encoded protein: CAQRSQYF.

The chain has TRBV4-1 and TRBJ2-7; the D is unclear. The CDR3 runs to 15 residues. Trimming shortened V by 1 base and J by 0 bases, and 10 bases separated the two germline ends. Germline assignment: CDR1 MGHRA and CDR2 YSYEKL. The CDR3 coding sequence is TGCGCCAGCAGCCAAGTAGACACGGGCTCCTACGAGCAGTACTTC. This codes for CASSQVDTGSYEQYF.

In its sample, this clone was seen a few times. The chain joins TRBV29-1 to TRBJ2-2; 7 bases fit TRBD1. Looked up from germline, CDR1 is SQVTM and CDR2 is ANQGSEA. The CDR3 contains 12 residues. CDR3 in amino acids: CSYRGNTGELFF. The CDR3 DNA reads TGCAGTTACAGGGGGAACACCGGGGAGCTGTTTTTT.